The 16 T cell receptor beta chains listed next were all sequenced from one sample in a study of T-cell reconstitution after alpha-beta-depleted transplantation in children. Preparation of the TCRbeta library was carried out with unique molecular identifiers. From the PCR reads, TCRdb called clonotypes with MiXCR, one entry per CDR3 protein. Among approximately 430,000 distinct CDR3 sequences listed, around 16% were seen once. The sequencing used PBMCs, mostly from graft donor cells, collected 360 days after TCRalphabeta/CD19-depleted stem cell transplant. The receptors were gathered from a boy under three years old who had a stem cell transplant for Wiskott-Aldrich syndrome, so the T cells may come from the graft donor.

The chain couples TRBV3-1 to TRBJ1-6, with 7 bases lining up with TRBD1. The CDR3 extends over 15 amino acids. Losses at the gene ends were 0 bases for V and 7 bases for J; bases not matched to a gene: 3. The germline V gene encodes CDR1 LGHDT and CDR2 YNNKEL (reference sequence). The CDR3 region has the DNA TGTGCCAGCAGCCAAGATGGGGACAGAAATTCACCCCTCCACTTT. It yields the protein CASSQDGDRNSPLHF. Using reference TRBV3-1 and TRBJ1-6 for the parts outside the CDR3, the full variable domain is DTAVSQTPKYLVTQMGNDKSIKCEQNLGHDTMYWYKQDSKKFLKIMFSYNNKELIINETVPNRFSPKSPDKAHLNLHINSLELGDSAVYFCASSQDGDRNSPLHFGNGTRLTVT.

This sequence joins TRBV27 and TRBJ2-1; 8 bases match TRBD1. The CDR3 spans 15 residues. Germline V gene lookup returns CDR1 MNHEY and CDR2 SMNVEV (reference sequence). Trimming at V came to 3 bases and at J to 12 bases, leaving 13 bases not matched to a gene. The CDR3 DNA reads as TGTGCCAGCAGTTTTGGGATCGGACAGGGCCTTGGGCAGTTCTTC. Translation gives CASSFGIGQGLGQFF.

The genes are TRBV20-1 and TRBJ2-7; a weak D match, TRBD1 (5 bases). The CDR3 extends over 15 amino acids. From germline, CDR1 is DFQATT and CDR2 SNEGSKA (reference sequence). V gave up 5 bases and J gave up 0 bases, with 17 bases separating them. CDR3 loop: CSAPSGRANSYEQYF. CDR3 in DNA: TGCAGTGCTCCCTCCGGCAGGGCCAACTCCTACGAGCAGTACTTC.

This clonotype was observed many times. The rearrangement uses TRBV11-2 and TRBJ1-1, with TRBD1 matching 10 bases. This CDR3 is 12 amino acids long. Trimming at V came to 4 bases and at J to 14 bases, leaving 7 bases not matched to a gene. Germline V gene data show CDR1 as SGHAT and CDR2 as FQNNGV. CDR3 sequence reads: CASSSGTGAAFF. DNA of the CDR3: TGTGCCAGCAGCTCCGGGACAGGGGCCGCCTTCTTT.

The rearrangement joins TRBV14 to TRBJ2-1; D gene unclear. Germline CDR1 reads SGHDN; CDR2 reads FVKESK. The CDR3 is 13 residues long. V was trimmed by 8 bases and J by 9 bases, leaving 17 bases between them. CDR3 DNA: TGTGCCAGCGCATATAGCCTGGGCTTTGAGCAGTTCTTC. It is translated as CASAYSLGFEQFF. The whole variable domain, filled in from reference TRBV14 and TRBJ2-1, reads EAGVTQFPSHSVIEKGQTVTLRCDPISGHDNLYWYRRVMGKEIKFLLHFVKESKQDESGMPNNRFLAERTGGTYSTLKVQPAELEDSGVYFCASAYSLGFEQFFGPGTRLTVL.

This clonotype has only a few counts. The CDR3, as DNA: TGTGCCAGCAGCCTTCGATCAGGGACCAATGAGCAGTTCTTC. This translates into CASSLRSGTNEQFF. The rearrangement joins TRBV7-2 to TRBJ2-1, with D perhaps given as TRBD1 or TRBD2 (5 bases each). Germline V lookup: CDR1 SGHTA, CDR2 FQGNSA. The V end lost 5 bases, the J end lost 6 bases, and 14 bases lay between the germline ends. There are 14 residues in the CDR3. Full variable domain (remainder filled in from reference TRBV7-2 and TRBJ2-1): GAGVSQSPSNKVTEKGKDVELRCDPISGHTALYWYRQSLGQGLEFLIYFQGNSAPDKSGLPSDRFSAERTGGSVSTLTIQRTQQEDSAVYLCASSLRSGTNEQFFGPGTRLTVL.

The chain joins TRBV24-1 to TRBJ1-2; the D is unclear. The CDR3 runs to 13 residues. The germline V gene encodes CDR1 KGHDR and CDR2 SFDVKD. Trimming cost V 5 bases and J 8 bases, with 14 bases left between them. The DNA for the CDR3 is TGTGCCACCAGTGGTCCGAGCGGCGAGGGCTACACCTTC. It encodes CATSGPSGEGYTF.

This clonotype was seen only a few times. The chain combines TRBV28 with TRBJ1-6, with 7 positions matching TRBD1. The trim removed 7 bases at V and 5 bases at J, leaving 17 bases unmatched. Germline V gives CDR1 MDHEN, CDR2 SYDVKM. The CDR3 is 18 residues long. The DNA for the CDR3 is TGTGCCAGCAAACTACGCGATTATCCGACAGGGAATAATTCACCCCTCCACTTT. The encoded protein is CASKLRDYPTGNNSPLHF.

This clonotype has only a few counts. The rearrangement links TRBV6-1 to TRBJ1-1; 8 bases match TRBD1. The V gene's germline CDR1 is MNHNS and CDR2 SASEGT. Trimming cost V 3 bases and J 1 base; bases outside gene matches: 1. This CDR3 is 14 amino acids long. CDR3 DNA: TGTGCCAGCAGTGAGGGACAGGCGAACACTGAAGCTTTCTTT. Protein sequence: CASSEGQANTEAFF.

This clonotype was seen only a few times. The chain links TRBV12-3 or TRBV12-4 to TRBJ2-7, with TRBD2 matching 12 bases. The CDR3 runs 14 residues. After removal of 5 bases from V and 5 bases from J, the junction contained 4 bases not matched to a gene. This CDR3 reads CASSITSGRNEQYF. The DNA for the CDR3 is TGTGCCAGCAGTATTACTAGCGGGAGGAACGAGCAGTACTTC.

The chain employs TRBV5-1 and TRBJ2-7; D is tentatively TRBD1 or TRBD2 (5 bases each). The CDR3 spans 16 residues. V lost 7 bases and J lost 7, with 27 bases in between. Germline CDR1 and CDR2: SGHRS and YFSETQ. The CDR3 sequence is CASSYTGTARLREQYF. For the CDR3, the DNA is TGCGCCAGCTCCTATACCGGGACCGCGCGGCTACGGGAGCAGTACTTC. Filled out from reference TRBV5-1 and TRBJ2-7, the complete variable domain reads KAGVTQTPRYLIKTRGQQVTLSCSPISGHRSVSWYQQTPGQGLQFLFEYFSETQRNKGNFPGRFSGRQFSNSRSEMNVSTLELGDSALYLCASSYTGTARLREQYFGPGTRLTVT.

At least ten counts were recorded for this clonotype. At one end, the junction sequence differs from germline, possibly due to a read error. The gene calls are TRBV7-9 and TRBJ1-2; D is unclear. The germline CDR1 and CDR2 sequences are SEHNR and FQNEAQ (reference sequence). The CDR3 is 12 amino acids. The CDR3 loop reads CASRNNVPERDF. The CDR3, as DNA: TGTGCCAGCCGGAATAATGTTCCAGAGAGGGACTTC.

The sample holds a few counts of this clonotype. The rearrangement links TRBV29-1 to TRBJ2-5, with 9 bases fitting TRBD2. V trimming: 3 bases; J trimming: 0 bases; junction bases outside the gene matches: 2. The CDR3 is 14 residues long. The germline V gene encodes CDR1 SQVTM and CDR2 ANQGSEA. Written as DNA, the CDR3 is TGCAGCGTTGACCTAGCGGGACACCAAGAGACCCAGTACTTC. This codes for CSVDLAGHQETQYF.

This clonotype was detected a few times. As DNA, the CDR3 is TGTGCCATCAAGGGAAACTGTCATCCGGGGGATACGCAGTATTTT. This codes for CAIKGNCHPGDTQYF. The V call is TRBV10-3, the J call TRBJ2-3, with D possibly being TRBD2 (5 bases). The CDR3 spans 15 residues. Trimming took off 7 bases at V and 6 bases at J, with 20 bases between the two ends. Germline V gives CDR1 ENHRY, CDR2 SYGVKD.

The table lists this clonotype with a few counts. This chain connects TRBV2 to TRBJ2-4; perhaps TRBD1 as D (6 bases). The germline gives CDR1 SNHLY, CDR2 FYNNEI. CDR3 length: 15 amino acids. V dropped 6 bases and J dropped 8 bases, with 20 bases sitting between them. The CDR3 DNA is TGTGCCAGCAGGTTGACAGGAGGTTCAAAAGACATTCAGTACTTC. It codes for CASRLTGGSKDIQYF.

The chain joins TRBV5-4 to TRBJ1-1, with D possibly TRBD1 on 6 matching bases. Germline CDR1 is SGHNT and CDR2 is YYREEE (reference sequence). The germline V and J ends were trimmed by 4 bases and 0 bases, with 13 bases remaining between them. This CDR3 is built from 15 residues. In DNA form, the CDR3 reads TGTGCCAGCAGCATGGTAGGGGGTCTGAACACTGAAGCTTTCTTT. Encoded protein: CASSMVGGLNTEAFF.